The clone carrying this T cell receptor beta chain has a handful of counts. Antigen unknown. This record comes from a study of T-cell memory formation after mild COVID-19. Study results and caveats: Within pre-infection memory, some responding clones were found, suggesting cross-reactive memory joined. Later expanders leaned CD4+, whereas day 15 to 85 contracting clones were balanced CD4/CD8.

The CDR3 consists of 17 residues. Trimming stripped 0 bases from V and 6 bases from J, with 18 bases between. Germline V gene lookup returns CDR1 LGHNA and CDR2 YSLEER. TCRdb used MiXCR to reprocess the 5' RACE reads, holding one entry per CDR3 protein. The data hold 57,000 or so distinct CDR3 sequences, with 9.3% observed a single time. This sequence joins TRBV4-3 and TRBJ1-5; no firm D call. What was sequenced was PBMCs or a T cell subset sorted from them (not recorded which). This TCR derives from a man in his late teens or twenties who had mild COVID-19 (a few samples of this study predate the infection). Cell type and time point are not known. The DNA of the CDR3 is TGCGCCAGCAGCCAAGAGATTGACCGATCTGGGCCTCAGCCCCAGCATTTT. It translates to CASSQEIDRSGPQPQHF.